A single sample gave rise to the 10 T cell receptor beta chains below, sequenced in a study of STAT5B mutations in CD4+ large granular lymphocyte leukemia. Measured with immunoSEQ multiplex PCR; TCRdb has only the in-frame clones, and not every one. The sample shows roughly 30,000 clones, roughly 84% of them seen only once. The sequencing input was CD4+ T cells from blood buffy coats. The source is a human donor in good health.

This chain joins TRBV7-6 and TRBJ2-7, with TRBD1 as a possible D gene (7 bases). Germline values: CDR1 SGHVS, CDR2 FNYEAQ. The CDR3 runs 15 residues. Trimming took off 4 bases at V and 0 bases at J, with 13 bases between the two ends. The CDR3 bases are TGTGCCAGCAGCTCTGGAGGGGGCCGCTCCTACGAGCAGTACTTC. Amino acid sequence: CASSSGGGRSYEQYF.

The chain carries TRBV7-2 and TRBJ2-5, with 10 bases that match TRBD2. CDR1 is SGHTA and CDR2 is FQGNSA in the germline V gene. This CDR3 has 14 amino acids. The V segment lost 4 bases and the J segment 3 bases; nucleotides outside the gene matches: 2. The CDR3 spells CASSYLAGEETQYF. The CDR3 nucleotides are TGTGCCAGCAGCTATCTAGCGGGGGAAGAGACCCAGTACTTC.

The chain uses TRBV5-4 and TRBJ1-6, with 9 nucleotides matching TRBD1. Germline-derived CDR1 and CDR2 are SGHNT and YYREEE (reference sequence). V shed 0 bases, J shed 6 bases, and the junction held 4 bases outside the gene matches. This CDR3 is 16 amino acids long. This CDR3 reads CASSLDGDRANSPLHF. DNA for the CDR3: TGTGCCAGCAGCTTGGACGGGGACAGGGCTAATTCACCCCTCCACTTT.

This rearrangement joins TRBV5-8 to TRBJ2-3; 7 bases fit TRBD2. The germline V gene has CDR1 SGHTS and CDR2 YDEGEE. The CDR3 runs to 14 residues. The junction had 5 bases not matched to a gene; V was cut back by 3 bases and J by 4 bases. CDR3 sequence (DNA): TGTGCCAGCAGCTATGGGGGGGTCGCAGATACGCAGTATTTT. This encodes CASSYGGVADTQYF. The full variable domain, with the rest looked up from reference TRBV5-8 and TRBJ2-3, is EAGVTQSPTHLIKTRGQQATLRCSPISGHTSVYWYQQALGLGLQFLLWYDEGEERNRGNFPPRFSGRQFPNYSSELNVNALELEDSALYLCASSYGGVADTQYFGPGTRLTVL.

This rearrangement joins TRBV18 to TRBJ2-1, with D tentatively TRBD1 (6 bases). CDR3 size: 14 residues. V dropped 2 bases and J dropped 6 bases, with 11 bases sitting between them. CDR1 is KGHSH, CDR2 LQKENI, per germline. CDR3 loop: CASSPVVQGNEQFF. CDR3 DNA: TGTGCCAGCTCACCAGTGGTACAGGGCAATGAGCAGTTCTTC. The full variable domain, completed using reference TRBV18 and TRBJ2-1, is NAGVMQNPRHLVRRRGQEARLRCSPMKGHSHVYWYRQLPEEGLKFMVYLQKENIIDESGMPKERFSAEFPKEGPSILRIQQVVRGDSAAYFCASSPVVQGNEQFFGPGTRLTVL.

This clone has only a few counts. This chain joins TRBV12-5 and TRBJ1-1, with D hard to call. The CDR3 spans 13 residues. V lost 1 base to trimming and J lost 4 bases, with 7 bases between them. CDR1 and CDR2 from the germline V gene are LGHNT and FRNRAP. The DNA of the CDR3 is TGTGCTAGTGGTTTGGAGGTGGGCACTGAAGCTTTCTTT. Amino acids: CASGLEVGTEAFF.

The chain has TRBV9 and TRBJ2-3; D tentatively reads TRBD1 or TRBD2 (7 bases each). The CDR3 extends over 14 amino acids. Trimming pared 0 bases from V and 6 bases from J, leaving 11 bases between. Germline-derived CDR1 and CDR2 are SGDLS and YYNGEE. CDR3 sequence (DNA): TGTGCCAGCAGCGTAGGGCAGGGGGGGGATACGCAGTATTTT. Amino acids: CASSVGQGGDTQYF.

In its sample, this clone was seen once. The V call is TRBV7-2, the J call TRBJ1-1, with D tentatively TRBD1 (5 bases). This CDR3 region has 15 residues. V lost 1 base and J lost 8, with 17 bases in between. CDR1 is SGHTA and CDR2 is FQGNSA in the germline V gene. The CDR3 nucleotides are TGTGCCAGCAGCTTAGAGACCGGACAAGATTCCGAAGCTTTCTTT. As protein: CASSLETGQDSEAFF.

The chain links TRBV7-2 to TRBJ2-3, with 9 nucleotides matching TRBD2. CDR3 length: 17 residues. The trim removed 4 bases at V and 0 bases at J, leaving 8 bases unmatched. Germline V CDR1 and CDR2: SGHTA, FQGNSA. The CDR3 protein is CASSSQLLAGSTDTQYF. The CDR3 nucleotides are TGTGCCAGCAGCTCCCAGCTCCTAGCGGGGAGCACAGATACGCAGTATTTT.

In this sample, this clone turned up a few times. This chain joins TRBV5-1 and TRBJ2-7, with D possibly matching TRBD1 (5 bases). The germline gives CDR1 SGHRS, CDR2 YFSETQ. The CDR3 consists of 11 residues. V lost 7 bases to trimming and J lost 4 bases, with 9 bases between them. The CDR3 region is CASGHQYEQYV. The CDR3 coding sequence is TGCGCCAGCGGACACCAGTACGAGCAGTACGTC.